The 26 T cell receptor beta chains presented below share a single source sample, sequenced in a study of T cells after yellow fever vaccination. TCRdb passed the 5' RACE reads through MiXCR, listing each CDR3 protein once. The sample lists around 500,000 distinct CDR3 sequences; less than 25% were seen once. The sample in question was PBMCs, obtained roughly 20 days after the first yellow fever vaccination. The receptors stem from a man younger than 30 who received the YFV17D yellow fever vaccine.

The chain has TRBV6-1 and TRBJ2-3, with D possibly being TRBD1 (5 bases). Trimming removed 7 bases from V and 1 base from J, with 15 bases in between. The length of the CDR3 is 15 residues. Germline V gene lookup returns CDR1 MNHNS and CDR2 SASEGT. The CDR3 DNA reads TGTGCCAGCACCAGGCCGACAGTCGGCACAGATACGCAGTATTTT. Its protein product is CASTRPTVGTDTQYF.

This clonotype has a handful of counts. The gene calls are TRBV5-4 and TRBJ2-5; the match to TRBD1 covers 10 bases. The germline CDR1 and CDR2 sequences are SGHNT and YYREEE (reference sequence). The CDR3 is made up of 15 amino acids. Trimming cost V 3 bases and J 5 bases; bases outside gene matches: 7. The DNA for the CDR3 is TGTGCCAGCAGCTCCAAGACAGGGGGCGGGGAGACCCAGTACTTC. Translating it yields CASSSKTGGGETQYF.

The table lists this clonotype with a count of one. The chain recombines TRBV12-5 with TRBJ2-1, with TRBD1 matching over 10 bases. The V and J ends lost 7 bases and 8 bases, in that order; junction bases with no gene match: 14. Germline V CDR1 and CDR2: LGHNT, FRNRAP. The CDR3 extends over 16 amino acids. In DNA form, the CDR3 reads TGTGCTAGTGACCTAACCCCGGACAGGGGGAGATATGAGCAGTTCTTC. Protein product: CASDLTPDRGRYEQFF.

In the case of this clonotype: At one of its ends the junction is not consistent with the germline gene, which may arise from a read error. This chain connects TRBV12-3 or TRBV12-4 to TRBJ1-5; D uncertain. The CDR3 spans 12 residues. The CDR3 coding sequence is TGTGACAGCCTCCCGTTGGGGCAGCCCCAGCATTTT. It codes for CDSLPLGQPQHF.

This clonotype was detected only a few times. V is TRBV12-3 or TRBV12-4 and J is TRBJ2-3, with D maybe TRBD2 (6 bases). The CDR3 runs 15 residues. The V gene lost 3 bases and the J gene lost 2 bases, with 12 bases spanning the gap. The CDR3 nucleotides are TGTGCCAGCAGTTTCCTGAGCGGGTTCACAGATACGCAGTATTTT. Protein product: CASSFLSGFTDTQYF.

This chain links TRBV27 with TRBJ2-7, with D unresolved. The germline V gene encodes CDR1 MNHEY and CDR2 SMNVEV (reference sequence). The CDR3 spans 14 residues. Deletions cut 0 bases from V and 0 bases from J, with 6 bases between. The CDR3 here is CASSLSVSSYEQYF. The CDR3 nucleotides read TGTGCCAGCAGTTTATCAGTAAGCTCCTACGAGCAGTACTTC.

CDR3 sequence reads: CASSLYSGQTTGNTIYF. Written as DNA, the CDR3 is TGTGCCAGCAGCTTGTATTCTGGACAGACCACGGGAAACACCATATATTTT. The chain combines TRBV5-5 with TRBJ1-3; the D gene is possibly TRBD1 (6 bases). Trimming took 1 base from V and 4 from J, leaving 18 bases between them. The CDR3 runs to 17 residues. Germline V lookup: CDR1 SGHKS, CDR2 YYEKEE (reference sequence).

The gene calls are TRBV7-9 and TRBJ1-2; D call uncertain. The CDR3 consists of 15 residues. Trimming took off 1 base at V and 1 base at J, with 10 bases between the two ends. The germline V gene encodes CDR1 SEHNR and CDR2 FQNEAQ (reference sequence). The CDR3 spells CASSLGGSLNYGYTF. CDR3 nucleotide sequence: TGTGCCAGCAGCTTAGGTGGAAGCCTTAACTATGGCTACACCTTC.

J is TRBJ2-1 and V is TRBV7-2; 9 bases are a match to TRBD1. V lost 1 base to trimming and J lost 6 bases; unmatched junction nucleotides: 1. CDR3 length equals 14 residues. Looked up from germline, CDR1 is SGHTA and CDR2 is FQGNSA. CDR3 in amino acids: CASSLVQGANEQFF. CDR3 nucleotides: TGTGCCAGCAGCTTAGTACAGGGGGCCAATGAGCAGTTCTTC.

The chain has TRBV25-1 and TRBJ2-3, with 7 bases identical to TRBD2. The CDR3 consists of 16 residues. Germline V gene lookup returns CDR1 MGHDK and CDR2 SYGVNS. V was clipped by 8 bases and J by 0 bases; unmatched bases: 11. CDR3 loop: CASDIQAGSSTDTQYF. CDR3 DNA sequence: TGTGCCAGCGACATCCAAGCGGGATCTAGCACAGATACGCAGTATTTT. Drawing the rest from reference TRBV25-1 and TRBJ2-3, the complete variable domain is EADIYQTPRYLVIGTGKKITLECSQTMGHDKMYWYQQDPGMELHLIHYSYGVNSTEKGDLSSESTVSRIRTEHFPLTLESARPSHTSQYLCASDIQAGSSTDTQYFGPGTRLTVL.

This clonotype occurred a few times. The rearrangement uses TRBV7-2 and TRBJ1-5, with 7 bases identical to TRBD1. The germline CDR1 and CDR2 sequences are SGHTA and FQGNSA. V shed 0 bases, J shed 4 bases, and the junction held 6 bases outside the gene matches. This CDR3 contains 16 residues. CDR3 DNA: TGTGCCAGCAGCTTAGCAGCGACAGGGCTAAATCAGCCCCAGCATTTT. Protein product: CASSLAATGLNQPQHF.

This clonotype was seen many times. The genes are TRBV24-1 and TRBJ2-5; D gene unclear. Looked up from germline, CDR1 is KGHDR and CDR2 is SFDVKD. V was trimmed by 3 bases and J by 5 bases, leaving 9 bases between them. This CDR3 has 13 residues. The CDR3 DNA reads TGTGCCACCAGTGATGTAGGTGAGGAGACCCAGTACTTC. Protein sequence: CATSDVGEETQYF.

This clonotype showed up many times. The CDR3 here is CAISPGQGAGGYTF. CDR3 coding DNA: TGTGCCATCAGCCCCGGACAGGGGGCTGGCGGCTACACCTTC. The gene calls are TRBV10-3 and TRBJ1-2; 11 bases line up with TRBD1. The CDR3 is 14 amino acids. Trimming at V came to 6 bases and at J to 8 bases, leaving 8 bases not matched to a gene. CDR1 ENHRY and CDR2 SYGVKD come from the germline V gene.

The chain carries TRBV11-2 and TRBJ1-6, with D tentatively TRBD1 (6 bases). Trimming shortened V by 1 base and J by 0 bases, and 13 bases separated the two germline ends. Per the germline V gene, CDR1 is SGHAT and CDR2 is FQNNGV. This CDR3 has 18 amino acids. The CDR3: CASSLVDSGSSYNSPLHF. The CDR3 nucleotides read TGTGCCAGCAGCTTAGTGGACAGCGGAAGCTCCTATAATTCACCCCTCCACTTT.

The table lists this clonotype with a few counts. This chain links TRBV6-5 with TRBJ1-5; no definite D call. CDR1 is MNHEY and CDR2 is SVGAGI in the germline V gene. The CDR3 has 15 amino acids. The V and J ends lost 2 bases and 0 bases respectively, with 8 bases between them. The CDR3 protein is CASSYDGFSNQPQHF. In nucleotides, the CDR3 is TGTGCCAGCAGTTACGACGGATTTAGCAATCAGCCCCAGCATTTT.

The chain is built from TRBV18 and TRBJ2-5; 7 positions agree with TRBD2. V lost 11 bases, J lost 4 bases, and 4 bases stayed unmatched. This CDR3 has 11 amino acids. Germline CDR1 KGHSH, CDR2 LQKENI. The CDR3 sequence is CAGREAETQYF. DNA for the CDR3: TGTGCCGGCCGGGAGGCAGAGACCCAGTACTTC.

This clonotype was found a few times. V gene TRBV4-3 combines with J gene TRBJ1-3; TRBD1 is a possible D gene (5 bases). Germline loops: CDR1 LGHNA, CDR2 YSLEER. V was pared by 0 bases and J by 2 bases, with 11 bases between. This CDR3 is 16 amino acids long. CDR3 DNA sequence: TGCGCCAGCAGCCAAGATTTCTCCAGGGCTGGAAACACCATATATTTT. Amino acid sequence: CASSQDFSRAGNTIYF.

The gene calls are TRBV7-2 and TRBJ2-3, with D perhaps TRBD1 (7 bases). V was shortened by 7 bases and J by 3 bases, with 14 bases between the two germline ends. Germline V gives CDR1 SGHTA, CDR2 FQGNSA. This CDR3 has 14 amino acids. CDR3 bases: TGTGCCAGCACGGAGGGGGCGGGGACAGATACGCAGTATTTT. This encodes CASTEGAGTDTQYF.

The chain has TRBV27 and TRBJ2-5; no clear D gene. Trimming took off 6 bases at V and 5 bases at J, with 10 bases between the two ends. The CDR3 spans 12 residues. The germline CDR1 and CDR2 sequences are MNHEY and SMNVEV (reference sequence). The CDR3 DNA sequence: TGTGCCAGCAGAGGTACCGGGGAGACCCAGTACTTC. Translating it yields CASRGTGETQYF.

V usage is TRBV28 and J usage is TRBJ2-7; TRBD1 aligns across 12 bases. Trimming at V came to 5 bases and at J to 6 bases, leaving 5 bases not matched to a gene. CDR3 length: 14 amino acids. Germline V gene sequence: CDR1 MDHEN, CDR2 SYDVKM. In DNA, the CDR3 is TGTGCCAGCAGTCCACGGGACAGGGGGCTCGAGCAGTACGTC. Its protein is CASSPRDRGLEQYV.

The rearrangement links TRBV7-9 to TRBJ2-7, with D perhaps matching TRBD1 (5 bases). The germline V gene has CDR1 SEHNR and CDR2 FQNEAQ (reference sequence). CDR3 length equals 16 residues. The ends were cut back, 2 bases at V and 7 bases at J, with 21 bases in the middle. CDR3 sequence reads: CASSLPETEIYGEQYF. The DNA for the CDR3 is TGTGCCAGCAGCTTACCCGAGACAGAGATTTATGGGGAGCAGTACTTC.

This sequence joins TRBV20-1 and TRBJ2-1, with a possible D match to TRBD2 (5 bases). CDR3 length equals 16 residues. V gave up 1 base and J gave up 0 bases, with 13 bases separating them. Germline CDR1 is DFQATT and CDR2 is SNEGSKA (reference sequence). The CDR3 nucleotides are TGCAGTGCTAGAGTGGTCGACGGGATCTCCTACAATGAGCAGTTCTTC. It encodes CSARVVDGISYNEQFF.

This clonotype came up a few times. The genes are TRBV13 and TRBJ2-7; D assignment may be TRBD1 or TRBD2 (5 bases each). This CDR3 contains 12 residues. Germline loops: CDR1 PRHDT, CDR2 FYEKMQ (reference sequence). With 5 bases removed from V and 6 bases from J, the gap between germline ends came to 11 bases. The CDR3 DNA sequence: TGTGCCAGCAGCGCCCGGGGCCGCGAGCAGTACTTC. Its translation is CASSARGREQYF. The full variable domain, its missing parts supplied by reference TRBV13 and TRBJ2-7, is AAGVIQSPRHLIKEKRETATLKCYPIPRHDTVYWYQQGPGQDPQFLISFYEKMQSDKGSIPDRFSAQQFSDYHSELNMSSLELGDSALYFCASSARGREQYFGPGTRLTVT.

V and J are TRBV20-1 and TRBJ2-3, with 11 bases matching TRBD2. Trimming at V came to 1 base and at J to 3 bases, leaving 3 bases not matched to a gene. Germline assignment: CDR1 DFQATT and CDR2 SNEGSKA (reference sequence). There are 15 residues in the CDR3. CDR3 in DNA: TGCAGTGCTAGAGTAGCGGGGGGGCCAACAGATACGCAGTATTTT. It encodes CSARVAGGPTDTQYF.

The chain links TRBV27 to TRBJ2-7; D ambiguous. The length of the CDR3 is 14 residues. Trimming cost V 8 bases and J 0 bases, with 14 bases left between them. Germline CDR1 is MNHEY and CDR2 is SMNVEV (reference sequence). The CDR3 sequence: CASARDFNSYEQYF. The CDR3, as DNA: TGTGCCAGCGCTCGAGACTTCAACTCCTACGAGCAGTACTTC.

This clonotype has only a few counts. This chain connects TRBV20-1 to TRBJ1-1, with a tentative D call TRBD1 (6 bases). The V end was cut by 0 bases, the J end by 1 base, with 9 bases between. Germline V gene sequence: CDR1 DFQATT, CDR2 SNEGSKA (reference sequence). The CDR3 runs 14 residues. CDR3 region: CSARDEGENTEAFF. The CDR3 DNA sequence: TGCAGTGCTAGAGATGAGGGGGAGAACACTGAAGCTTTCTTT.